What follows are 22 T cell receptor beta chains derived from one specimen sequenced in a study of shared clonotypes between healthy human individuals. The data were produced by immunoSEQ multiplex PCR, yet TCRdb's version contains in-frame clones alone and is incomplete. The sample holds about 1.5 million clones, roughly 96% seen once. The sequencing sample was made of naive CD4+ T cells sorted from blood. The subset was: CD45RA+ positively selected. These receptors were obtained from a man under 40 in good health.

Of note for this clone: The sample has other DNA sequences that encode this CDR3 too. This chain connects TRBV7-9 to TRBJ2-5, with 7 bases lining up with TRBD1. Trimming took 5 bases from V and 2 from J; bases not matched to a gene: 5. The CDR3 has 14 residues. Germline CDR1 reads SEHNR; CDR2 reads FQNEAQ (reference sequence). The DNA of the CDR3 is TGTGCCAGCAGCCGGGACAGACTACAAGAGACCCAGTACTTC. Encoded protein: CASSRDRLQETQYF.

The chain recombines TRBV21-1 with TRBJ2-1. TRBV21-1 is labeled a pseudogene. The CDR3 length is 16 residues. CDR3: CASSICPGAPGNEQFF. The CDR3 DNA reads TGTGCCAGCAGCATATGCCCGGGGGCCCCGGGCAATGAGCAGTTCTTC.

J is TRBJ2-2 and V is TRBV6-1, with TRBD2 as a possible D gene (5 bases). The CDR3 has 15 residues. Germline CDR1 is MNHNS and CDR2 is SASEGT. V lost 0 bases and J lost 5, with 10 bases in between. The CDR3 sequence: CASSEAGEGTGELFF. The CDR3, as DNA: TGTGCCAGCAGTGAAGCGGGAGAAGGAACCGGGGAGCTGTTTTTT.

The chain recombines TRBV18 with TRBJ2-1; D is possibly TRBD1 (5 bases). The germline V gene encodes CDR1 KGHSH and CDR2 LQKENI. The CDR3 contains 17 residues. Trimming removed 3 bases at V and 6 bases at J, with 21 bases between. In nucleotides, the CDR3 is TGTGCCAGCTCACCCGGCTTCAGGGTAGGGGCAGGCAATGAGCAGTTCTTC. Translating gives CASSPGFRVGAGNEQFF.

The chain joins TRBV10-1 to TRBJ2-7; the D gene is possibly TRBD1 (7 bases). This CDR3 is built from 17 residues. Per germline, CDR1 WNHNN and CDR2 SYGVQD (reference sequence). Trimming cost V 0 bases and J 6 bases, with 21 bases left between them. The CDR3, as DNA: TGCGCCAGCAGTGAGTCCCCCCGGCAGGGGGAGGTAGCCGAGCAGTACTTC. The encoded protein is CASSESPRQGEVAEQYF.

The CDR3 coding sequence is TGTGCCAGCATGGAAGCGCGGGCTCCAGATACGCAGTATTTT. This translates into CASMEARAPDTQYF. V and J are TRBV2 and TRBJ2-3; D perhaps matches TRBD2 (5 bases). This CDR3 is 14 amino acids long. Trimming shortened V by 7 bases and J by 4 bases, and 15 bases separated the two germline ends. Germline-derived CDR1 and CDR2 are SNHLY and FYNNEI.

The chain couples TRBV14 to TRBJ2-3; 8 bases fit TRBD1. Germline V gene data show CDR1 as SGHDN and CDR2 as FVKESK. The V gene end was trimmed by 3 bases and the J gene end by 6 bases; junction bases not matched to a gene: 8. The CDR3 has 15 amino acids. The CDR3 nucleotides read TGTGCCAGCAGCCATATCGGACAGGGAAGGGATACGCAGTATTTT. The encoded protein is CASSHIGQGRDTQYF.

The chain is built from TRBV7-2 and TRBJ1-1, with D possibly TRBD1 on 5 matching bases. V was clipped by 4 bases and J by 10 bases, with 13 bases between them. From germline, CDR1 is SGHTA and CDR2 FQGNSA. This CDR3 has 12 amino acids. CDR3 nucleotides: TGTGCCAGCAGCTCTGGGAACAGGATAGCTTTCTTT. Amino acid sequence: CASSSGNRIAFF.

The chain couples TRBV27 to TRBJ2-3; D perhaps matches TRBD1 (5 bases). This CDR3 region has 15 residues. The V gene lost 5 bases and the J gene lost 0 bases, with 12 bases spanning the gap. Germline lookup yields CDR1 MNHEY and CDR2 SMNVEV (reference sequence). CDR3 residues: CASSGYRLSTDTQYF. The CDR3 DNA reads as TGTGCCAGCAGTGGATACAGGCTTAGCACAGATACGCAGTATTTT.

This rearrangement joins TRBV9 to TRBJ2-1; TRBD2 is a possible D gene (6 bases). Looked up from germline, CDR1 is SGDLS and CDR2 is YYNGEE. This CDR3 region has 15 residues. Trimming left V 6 bases short and J 5 bases short, with 18 bases between. This CDR3 reads CASTPSVESHNEQFF. The CDR3 nucleotides are TGTGCCAGCACCCCTAGCGTAGAGTCCCACAATGAGCAGTTCTTC. Drawing the rest from reference TRBV9 and TRBJ2-1, the complete variable domain is DSGVTQTPKHLITATGQRVTLRCSPRSGDLSVYWYQQSLDQGLQFLIQYYNGEERAKGNILERFSAQQFPDLHSELNLSSLELGDSALYFCASTPSVESHNEQFFGPGTRLTVL.

The chain uses TRBV5-4 and TRBJ2-1, with a tentative D call TRBD2 (5 bases). This CDR3 region has 15 residues. The V gene's germline CDR1 is SGHNT and CDR2 YYREEE (reference sequence). Trimming left V 3 bases short and J 14 bases short, with 24 bases between. The CDR3, as DNA: TGTGCCAGCAGCTCCAGAGCGGAGAGCGGTTCTTGGGAGTTCTTC. It translates to CASSSRAESGSWEFF.

This chain joins TRBV28 and TRBJ2-3; a weak D match, TRBD2 (5 bases). CDR1 and CDR2 from the germline V gene are MDHEN and SYDVKM. V was cut by 6 bases and J by 0 bases, with 13 bases left in between. The CDR3 has 15 amino acids. CDR3 sequence (DNA): TGTGCCAGCAGGCCCCGGACTCCTAGCACAGATACGCAGTATTTT. This translates into CASRPRTPSTDTQYF.

The chain links TRBV15 to TRBJ2-1; D might be TRBD2 (5 bases). CDR3 length: 15 amino acids. Per germline, CDR1 LNHNV and CDR2 YYDKDF (reference sequence). Trimming left V 6 bases short and J 4 bases short, with 16 bases between. CDR3 coding DNA: TGTGCCACCAGTGGGCGGAGGAACATATACAATGAGCAGTTCTTC. Protein sequence: CATSGRRNIYNEQFF.

The chain links TRBV30 to TRBJ2-3, with TRBD2 matching 7 bases. CDR1 is GTSNPN, CDR2 SVGIG, per germline (reference sequence). V shed 1 base, J shed 6 bases, and the junction held 16 bases outside the gene matches. The CDR3 covers 17 residues. The chain's CDR3 is CAWSEPSSGTYPDTQYF. The CDR3 nucleotides are TGTGCCTGGAGTGAGCCTTCGAGCGGGACCTATCCGGATACGCAGTATTTT.

The chain employs TRBV18 and TRBJ2-5; D possibly matches TRBD1 or TRBD2 (5 bases each). CDR1 is KGHSH, CDR2 LQKENI, per germline. V lost 1 base to trimming and J lost 5 bases, with 8 bases between them. CDR3 length: 13 amino acids. CDR3 sequence reads: CASSPLWDETQYF. CDR3 nucleotide sequence: TGTGCCAGCTCACCACTCTGGGACGAGACCCAGTACTTC.

This rearrangement joins TRBV11-2 to TRBJ2-3, with D maybe TRBD2 (5 bases). Germline CDR1 is SGHAT and CDR2 is FQNNGV. V lost 1 base and J 2 bases, leaving 10 bases between the germline ends. The CDR3 consists of 15 residues. The CDR3 is CASSLGAGVTDTQYF. CDR3 DNA sequence: TGTGCCAGCAGCTTAGGTGCGGGTGTCACAGATACGCAGTATTTT.

This rearrangement joins TRBV9 to TRBJ2-2; D is possibly TRBD2 (5 bases). CDR3 size: 13 residues. In germline, CDR1 is SGDLS, CDR2 YYNGEE. Trimming took 7 bases from V and 5 from J, leaving 12 bases between them. CDR3 in amino acids: CASAGGYTGELFF. The CDR3 DNA sequence: TGTGCCAGCGCGGGCGGGTATACCGGGGAGCTGTTTTTT.

This clone was recorded only once. The V and J genes are TRBV19 and TRBJ1-1; 7 positions agree with TRBD1. The J segment lost 4 bases and the V segment lost 7 bases, leaving 9 bases of the junction unmatched. The CDR3 has 14 residues. CDR1 is LNHDA, CDR2 SQIVND, per germline (reference sequence). The DNA for the CDR3 is TGTGCCAGTACCAACCAGGCAGGGGGCACTGAAGCTTTCTTT. Translation gives CASTNQAGGTEAFF. The variable domain in full, completed from reference TRBV19 and TRBJ1-1, reads DGGITQSPKYLFRKEGQNVTLSCEQNLNHDAMYWYRQDPGQGLRLIYYSQIVNDFQKGDIAEGYSVSREKKESFPLTVTSAQKNPTAFYLCASTNQAGGTEAFFGQGTRLTVV.

V is TRBV9 and J is TRBJ1-1, with D unresolved. V lost 0 bases and J 1 base, leaving 7 bases between the germline ends. The CDR3 covers 14 residues. Germline V gives CDR1 SGDLS, CDR2 YYNGEE. The CDR3 DNA follows: TGTGCCAGCAGCGTAGTATACGGGAACACTGAAGCTTTCTTT. Translation: CASSVVYGNTEAFF.

The chain recombines TRBV12-2 with TRBJ1-5. TRBV12-2 is termed a pseudogene. This CDR3 comprises 17 residues. CDR3 amino acids: CASRQARYPKINQPQHF. In DNA form, the CDR3 reads TGTGCAAGTCGCCAAGCAAGGTATCCTAAAATAAATCAGCCCCAGCATTTT.

The V and J genes are TRBV6-5 and TRBJ2-3; no clear D. Germline V gives CDR1 MNHEY, CDR2 SVGAGI. Trimming pared 0 bases from V and 7 bases from J, leaving 8 bases between. This CDR3 spans 13 amino acids. The CDR3 region is CASSYSYLHTQYF. In DNA form, the CDR3 reads TGTGCCAGCAGTTACTCGTATCTGCATACGCAGTATTTT.

The J gene is TRBJ1-3, the V gene TRBV28, with D perhaps matching TRBD1 (6 bases). The CDR3 spans 16 residues. Germline-derived CDR1 and CDR2 are MDHEN and SYDVKM. Trimming cost V 5 bases and J 0 bases, with 14 bases left between them. CDR3 in amino acids: CASSRTGQISGNTIYF. Written as DNA, the CDR3 is TGTGCCAGCAGTAGAACAGGGCAAATCTCTGGAAACACCATATATTTT.